Below are 19 T cell receptor beta chains sequenced from a single sample in a study of shared clonotypes between healthy human individuals (dated by TCRdb to 2019 to 2021). The library was prepared using the immunoSEQ multiplex PCR assay. What TCRdb holds here is the immuneACCESS table cut down to in-frame rearrangements. Part of the clones is not present; checked against another copy, under half of the missing clones reflect an unresolved V gene, and the others are unexplained. Counted in this sample were hundreds of thousands of clones; around 78% of them appeared once. The ten biggest clones cover roughly 1.9% of the sample. Material for sequencing was memory CD4+ T cells sorted from blood. What the cell subset or site label conveys for this sample: CD45RA-negative fraction. These receptor sequences come from a woman in her twenties or thirties in good health.

V usage is TRBV4-2 and J usage is TRBJ1-4; 7 nucleotides match TRBD1. The trim removed 1 base at V and 6 bases at J, leaving 11 bases unmatched. This CDR3 is 17 amino acids long. Germline values: CDR1 LGHNA, CDR2 YNFKEQ. The CDR3 region is CASSQGQRQGRYEKLFF. CDR3 bases: TGTGCCAGCAGCCAAGGCCAGAGACAGGGAAGATATGAAAAACTGTTTTTT.

This chain's CDR3 is CASSARPPAGNQPQHF. The CDR3 nucleotides read TGTGCCAGCAGCGCTAGACCACCGGCGGGCAATCAGCCCCAGCATTTT. V and J are TRBV7-2 and TRBJ1-5; D uncertain. Trimming left V 5 bases short and J 2 bases short, with 16 bases between. This CDR3 has 16 amino acids. CDR1 is SGHTA and CDR2 is FQGNSA in the germline V gene.

The rearrangement links TRBV15 to TRBJ1-2; no definite D call. Looked up from germline, CDR1 is LNHNV and CDR2 is YYDKDF (reference sequence). CDR3 length: 13 residues. V was cut by 0 bases and J by 5 bases, with 7 bases left in between. Here the CDR3 DNA reads TGTGCCACCAGCAGAGAGGCAGCTTATGGCTACACCTTC. This encodes CATSREAAYGYTF.

CDR3 sequence: CARNSLFVSGRTPYEQYF. In DNA, the CDR3 is TGTGCCAGAAATTCGTTGTTCGTTAGCGGGAGGACCCCCTACGAGCAGTACTTC. The gene calls are TRBV2 and TRBJ2-7; 10 bases are a match to TRBD2. CDR1 is SNHLY and CDR2 is FYNNEI in the germline V gene. This CDR3 comprises 18 residues. The trim removed 9 bases at V and 2 bases at J, leaving 19 bases unmatched.

The chain couples TRBV2 to TRBJ1-5; D remains unclear. V lost 3 bases and J 7 bases, leaving 13 bases between the germline ends. The germline V gene encodes CDR1 SNHLY and CDR2 FYNNEI. The CDR3 length is 14 residues. CDR3 sequence (DNA): TGTGCCAGCAGTGACCGCTCGCAGAGGCAGCCCCAGCATTTT. Translated: CASSDRSQRQPQHF.

The rearrangement joins TRBV5-1 to TRBJ2-2; 8 positions agree with TRBD2. Unmatched junction bases numbered 5, after V lost 2 bases and J lost 5 bases. Germline V gene lookup returns CDR1 SGHRS and CDR2 YFSETQ. The CDR3 is made up of 15 amino acids. The CDR3 loop reads CASSFTSGQTGELFF. As DNA, the CDR3 is TGCGCCAGCAGCTTTACTAGCGGTCAGACCGGGGAGCTGTTTTTT.

The chain has TRBV29-1 and TRBJ2-7; 8 bases align to TRBD1. Germline loops: CDR1 SQVTM, CDR2 ANQGSEA. J gave up 2 bases and V 5 bases, and 8 bases lay outside the gene matches. The length of the CDR3 is 14 residues. CDR3 coding DNA: TGCAGCGTTACCACAGGGGGACCTCCCTACGAGCAGTACTTC. Its translation is CSVTTGGPPYEQYF.

V gene TRBV28 combines with J gene TRBJ1-2; D uncertain. CDR1 MDHEN and CDR2 SYDVKM come from the germline V gene. CDR3 length: 13 residues. V shed 2 bases and J shed 3 bases, with 7 bases lying between them. The CDR3: CASSLTGYYGYTF. The DNA of the CDR3 is TGTGCCAGCAGTTTAACGGGGTACTATGGCTACACCTTC.

This chain uses TRBV10-3 with TRBJ2-7, with TRBD1 identical over 7 bases. The V gene end was trimmed by 0 bases and the J gene end by 7 bases; junction bases not matched to a gene: 6. This CDR3 is built from 14 residues. Germline assignment: CDR1 ENHRY and CDR2 SYGVKD. In DNA, the CDR3 is TGTGCCATCAGTGAGTCCGACAGGGCCTCTGAGCAGTACTTC. Protein sequence: CAISESDRASEQYF.

The V call is TRBV6-5, the J call TRBJ1-4, with TRBD1 identical over 7 bases. J lost 1 base, V lost 6 bases, and 2 bases had no gene match. This CDR3 comprises 14 residues. The germline gives CDR1 MNHEY, CDR2 SVGAGI. The CDR3 here is CASSNRGTNEKLFF. The CDR3 DNA is TGTGCCAGCAGCAACAGGGGAACTAATGAAAAACTGTTTTTT.

The V and J genes are TRBV7-8 and TRBJ2-1; D remains ambiguous. The CDR3 consists of 16 residues. With 7 bases removed from V and 0 bases from J, the gap between germline ends came to 16 bases. Germline CDR1 reads SGHVS; CDR2 reads FQNEAQ. The CDR3 DNA is TGTGCCAGCACCCGTTCCCCCCTCAGCTCCTACAATGAGCAGTTCTTC. It yields the protein CASTRSPLSSYNEQFF. Using reference TRBV7-8 and TRBJ2-1 for the parts outside the CDR3, the full variable domain is GAGVSQSPRYKVAKRGQDVALRCDPISGHVSLFWYQQALGQGPEFLTYFQNEAQLDKSGLPSDRFFAERPEGSVSTLKIQRTQQEDSAVYLCASTRSPLSSYNEQFFGPGTRLTVL.

Of note for this clone: Other nucleotide sequences in the sample specify the same CDR3. The chain carries TRBV5-1 and TRBJ1-2; no reliable D call. This CDR3 contains 14 residues. Germline V gene sequence: CDR1 SGHRS, CDR2 YFSETQ. The V end lost 4 bases, the J end lost 2 bases, and 12 bases lay between the germline ends. The CDR3 DNA reads as TGCGCCAGCAGCGCCCTGAGAGAAAACTATGGCTACACCTTC. It translates to CASSALRENYGYTF.

The chain combines TRBV28 with TRBJ1-2, with 7 nucleotides matching TRBD1. The trim removed 6 bases at V and 7 bases at J, leaving 14 bases unmatched. The CDR3 extends over 15 amino acids. Looked up from germline, CDR1 is MDHEN and CDR2 is SYDVKM. CDR3 region: CASRQAGTERAGYTF. The DNA for the CDR3 is TGTGCCAGCAGACAAGCCGGGACAGAGCGTGCTGGCTACACCTTC.

This rearrangement joins TRBV18 to TRBJ2-2; a weak D match, TRBD1 (5 bases). CDR1 and CDR2 from the germline V gene are KGHSH and LQKENI. The CDR3 contains 15 residues. V lost 4 bases and J 3 bases, leaving 12 bases between the germline ends. CDR3 coding DNA: TGTGCCAGCTCACAAATCAGGGTTGACACCGGGGAGCTGTTTTTT. This sequence encodes CASSQIRVDTGELFF.

The chain carries TRBV7-2 and TRBJ2-7, with a possible D match to TRBD1 (6 bases). Germline-derived CDR1 and CDR2 are SGHTA and FQGNSA. The CDR3 totals 12 residues. With 5 bases removed from V and 6 bases from J, the gap between germline ends came to 11 bases. CDR3 protein: CASSPRGFEQYF. CDR3 nucleotides: TGTGCCAGCAGCCCCAGGGGTTTCGAGCAGTACTTC.

The chain joins TRBV19 to TRBJ2-1, with 8 bases fitting TRBD2. The CDR3 loop spans 15 amino acids. Germline V gene lookup returns CDR1 LNHDA and CDR2 SQIVND (reference sequence). Trimming took 6 bases from V and 0 from J; bases not matched to a gene: 4. The CDR3 is CASRWSGSSYNEQFF. CDR3 DNA: TGTGCCAGTAGGTGGAGCGGGAGCTCCTACAATGAGCAGTTCTTC.

The gene calls are TRBV5-6 and TRBJ2-7, with 8 bases that match TRBD2. Germline values: CDR1 SGHDT, CDR2 YYEEEE. Germline trimming cut 2 bases from V and 5 bases from J; bases unmatched to any gene: 18. The CDR3 is made up of 18 amino acids. The CDR3 region is CASSFRWIAGKRIHEQYF. CDR3 DNA: TGTGCCAGCAGCTTCCGTTGGATAGCGGGAAAGCGGATCCACGAGCAGTACTTC.

This clone came up once. J is TRBJ1-5 and V is TRBV18; D not resolved. The germline V gene has CDR1 KGHSH and CDR2 LQKENI. Trimming removed 5 bases from V and 0 bases from J, with 14 bases in between. CDR3 length: 16 amino acids. The CDR3: CASSELDIYSNQPQHF. The CDR3 coding sequence is TGTGCCAGCTCAGAACTCGACATCTATAGCAATCAGCCCCAGCATTTT. The variable domain in full, with the rest retrieved from reference TRBV18 and TRBJ1-5, is NAGVMQNPRHLVRRRGQEARLRCSPMKGHSHVYWYRQLPEEGLKFMVYLQKENIIDESGMPKERFSAEFPKEGPSILRIQQVVRGDSAAYFCASSELDIYSNQPQHFGDGTRLSIL.

This clone has a single count. This chain connects TRBV27 to TRBJ2-1; TRBD2 might be the D (6 bases). Germline CDR1 and CDR2: MNHEY and SMNVEV (reference sequence). Trimming left V 5 bases short and J 0 bases short, with 17 bases between. CDR3 length: 17 amino acids. The CDR3 bases are TGTGCCAGCAGTCCCCCATTAGGGGAGGCCTCCTACAATGAGCAGTTCTTC. Its translation is CASSPPLGEASYNEQFF.